Detailed here is one T cell receptor beta chain. Its target is not known. The data originate from a study of T cells in Graves' hyperthyroidism and ophthalmopathy. The study, taken as a whole, reports: Blood also contained most expanded thyroid clonotypes above 0.001. Ophthalmopathy was identified by the model a median roughly 6.5 months ahead of onset. A model of 13 V-J features distinguished ophthalmopathy from stable hyperthyroidism.

Amplified regions were TCR beta CDR3 sequences from RNA transcripts. An initial round of RT-PCR targeting the TCR CDR3 relied on the HTBI primer set. TCRdb re-called the multiplex PCR reads through MiXCR, storing one row per CDR3 protein. This table has 500,000 to 800,000 distinct CDR3 sequences, roughly 45% appearing once. Diagnostic decisions used clinical symptoms, serum thyroxine and TRAb, thyroid ultrasound and orbital computed tomography. The CDR3 is 15 residues long. Germline V gene sequence: CDR1 SGHTA, CDR2 FQGTGA. Trimming cost V 3 bases and J 4 bases, with 15 bases left between them. The chain carries TRBV7-3 and TRBJ1-1; D might be TRBD1 (6 bases). Sequencing was done on a sample of peripheral blood or thyroid tissue (not recorded which). This clonotype was sampled from an adult man with Graves' disease, either hyperthyroidism or ophthalmopathy (not recorded which). In DNA, the CDR3 is TGTGCCAGCAGCTTGGGAGGGACCAGGGGCACTGAAGCTTTCTTT. Protein sequence: CASSLGGTRGTEAFF.